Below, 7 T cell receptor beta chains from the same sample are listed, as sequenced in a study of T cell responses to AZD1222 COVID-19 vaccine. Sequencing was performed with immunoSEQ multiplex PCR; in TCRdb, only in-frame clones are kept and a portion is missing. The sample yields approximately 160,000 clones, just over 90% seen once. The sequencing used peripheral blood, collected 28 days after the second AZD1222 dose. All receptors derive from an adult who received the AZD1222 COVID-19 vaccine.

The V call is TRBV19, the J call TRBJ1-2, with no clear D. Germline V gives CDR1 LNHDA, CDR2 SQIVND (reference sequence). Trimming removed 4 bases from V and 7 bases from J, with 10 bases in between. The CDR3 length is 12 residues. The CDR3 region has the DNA TGTGCCAGTAGTAGCGGATTTATTGGCTACACCTTC. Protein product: CASSSGFIGYTF.

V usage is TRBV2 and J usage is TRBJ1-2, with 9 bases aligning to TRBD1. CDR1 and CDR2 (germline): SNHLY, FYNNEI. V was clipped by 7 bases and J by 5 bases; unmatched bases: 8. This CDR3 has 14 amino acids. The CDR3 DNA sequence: TGTGCCAGCAATGGAGACAGGGGGATTTATGGCTACACCTTC. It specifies CASNGDRGIYGYTF.

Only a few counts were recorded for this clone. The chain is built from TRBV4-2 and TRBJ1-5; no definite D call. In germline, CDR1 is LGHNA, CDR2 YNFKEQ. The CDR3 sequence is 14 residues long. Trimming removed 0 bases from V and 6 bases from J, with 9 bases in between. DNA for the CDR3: TGTGCCAGCAGCCAAGAACTGGAAGTTCAGCCCCAGCATTTT. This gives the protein CASSQELEVQPQHF.

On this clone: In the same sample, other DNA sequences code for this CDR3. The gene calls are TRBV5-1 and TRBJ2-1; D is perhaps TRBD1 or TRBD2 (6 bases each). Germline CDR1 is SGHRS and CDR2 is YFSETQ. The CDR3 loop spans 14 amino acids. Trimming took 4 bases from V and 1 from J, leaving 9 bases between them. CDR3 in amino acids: CASSGGPSYNEQFF. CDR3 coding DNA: TGCGCCAGCAGCGGGGGGCCATCCTACAATGAGCAGTTCTTC.

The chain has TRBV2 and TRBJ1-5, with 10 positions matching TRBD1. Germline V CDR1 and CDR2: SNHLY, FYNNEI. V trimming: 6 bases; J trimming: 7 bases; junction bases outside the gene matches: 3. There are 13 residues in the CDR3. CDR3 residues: CASSDRGRQPQHF. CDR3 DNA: TGTGCCAGCAGCGACAGGGGGCGACAGCCCCAGCATTTT.

CDR3 sequence: CASSVGSGSSYEQYF. CDR3 nucleotides: TGTGCCAGCAGCGTAGGATCTGGGAGCTCCTACGAGCAGTACTTC. The chain carries TRBV9 and TRBJ2-7, with a weak D call TRBD2 (5 bases). This CDR3 region has 15 residues. The germline V and J ends were trimmed by 0 bases and 0 bases, with 10 bases remaining between them. From germline, CDR1 is SGDLS and CDR2 YYNGEE. Complete variable domain (other parts from reference TRBV9 and TRBJ2-7): DSGVTQTPKHLITATGQRVTLRCSPRSGDLSVYWYQQSLDQGLQFLIQYYNGEERAKGNILERFSAQQFPDLHSELNLSSLELGDSALYFCASSVGSGSSYEQYFGPGTRLTVT.

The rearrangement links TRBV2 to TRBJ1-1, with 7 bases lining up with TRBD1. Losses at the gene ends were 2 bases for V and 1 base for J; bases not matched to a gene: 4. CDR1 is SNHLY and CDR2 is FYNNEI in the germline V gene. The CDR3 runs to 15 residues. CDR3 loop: CASSEWGTANTEAFF. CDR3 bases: TGTGCCAGCAGTGAATGGGGGACAGCGAACACTGAAGCTTTCTTT.